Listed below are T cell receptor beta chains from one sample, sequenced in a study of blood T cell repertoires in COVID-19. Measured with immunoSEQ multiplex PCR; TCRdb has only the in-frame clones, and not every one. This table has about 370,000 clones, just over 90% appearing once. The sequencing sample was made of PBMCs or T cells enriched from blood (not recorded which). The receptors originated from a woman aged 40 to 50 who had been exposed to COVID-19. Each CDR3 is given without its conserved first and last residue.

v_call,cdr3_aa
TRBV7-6,ASSLGVAGNTGELF
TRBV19,ASRLTGLMNTEAF
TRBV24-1,ATSEPYLSGNTQY
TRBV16,ASSRTGTGNEKLF
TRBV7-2,ASSLSWQGGEKLF
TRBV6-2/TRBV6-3,ASSARNRVGHEQY
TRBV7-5,VRSPGHDYNEQF
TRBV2,ASSEQGHQPQH
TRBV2,ASDRDRGRDHYGYT
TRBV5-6,ASSHRQGHFGYT
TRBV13,ASSSQVSYEQY
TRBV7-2,ASSSRRSGRLSAYEQY
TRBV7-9,ASRGVSNYGYT
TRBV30,AWSVPTGGTNEKLF
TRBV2,ASTRQGQFGELF
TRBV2,AIGQGADEQF
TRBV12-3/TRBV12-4,ASGRSYEKLF
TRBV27,ASSLRDSYGYT
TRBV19,ASSRGTGSGGYT
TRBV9,ASSVSLAGASDTQY
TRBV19,ASSRSEAYEQY
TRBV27,ASSSPGTGNTDTQY
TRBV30,AWVGHWSGYT
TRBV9,ASSEHAGTGLDEQY
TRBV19,ASSSPRGSSPLH
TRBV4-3,ASSQVWRGAGGSGDEQF
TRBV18,ASSPLRDTEAF
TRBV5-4,ASSSRGGGQETQY
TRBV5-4,ASSPRRADTEAF
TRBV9,ASSSRAGLGAGGPDTIY
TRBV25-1,ASSELSTRDEQF
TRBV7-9,ASSSTARSTGELF
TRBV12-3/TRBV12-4,ASSSARANVLT
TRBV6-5,ASSLRGTSPLH
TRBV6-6,ASSYVFGPNTEAF
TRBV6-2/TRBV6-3,ASSYQGRGNSPLH
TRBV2,ASMRAGSYEQY
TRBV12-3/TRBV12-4,ASSYGVETQY
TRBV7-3,ASSLRGGADSPLH
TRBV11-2,ASSLAQGSSPLH
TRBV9,ASSVGGGGSPLH
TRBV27,ASSPWGTPNNNSPLH
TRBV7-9,ASSSGTGFNEQF
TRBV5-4,ASSLVLRSSGGANVLT
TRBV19,AASRGRVLSGTDTQY
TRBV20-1,SVRGPTEAF
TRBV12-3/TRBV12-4,ATFRVPNEQF
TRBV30,AWSTGLSKTQY
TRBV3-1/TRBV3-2,ASSQDVDRAKNAF
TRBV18,ASSPRTGPHQPQH
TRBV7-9,AVRGSTNYGYT
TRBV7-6,ASSLDRANTGELF